This T cell receptor beta chain was obtained from a study of T cell responses to AZD1222 COVID-19 vaccine. In the study overall: Whether given at about 4 or about 12 weeks, second doses were pooled. Findings of the study overall: Seropositivity was recorded at baseline in only 5 or 6 AZD1222 recipients. Donor demographics were predominantly white British with a female majority; clonal diversity may be underestimated. Nearly half of spike-specific TCRs reportedly target unmutated variant regions.

Concerning this clone: Its antigen is undetermined.

Method: immunoSEQ multiplex PCR; TCRdb's copy keeps in-frame clones and lacks some. The sample holds approximately 110,000 clones, roughly 90% seen once. This CDR3 has 16 residues. With V trimmed by 3 bases and J by 5 bases, 9 bases remained unmatched. Germline CDR1 is SEHNR and CDR2 is FQNEAQ (reference sequence). The V and J genes are TRBV7-9 and TRBJ2-5, with 10 bases matching TRBD1. The sequence was obtained from an adult in good health. This specimen was peripheral blood, taken on day 0 of AZD1222 vaccination. The CDR3 coding sequence is TGTGCCAGCAGCTTCCGGGACAGGGGATTGGGCGAGACCCAGTACTTC. It yields the protein CASSFRDRGLGETQYF.